This TCR beta chain was sequenced during a study of T cells after yellow fever vaccination. Study overall: Fractions containing few cells were prepared with SMART-Seq v4 Ultra Low Input. Findings and caveats of the study: Subsequent booster samples again held most clones from primary vaccination (under 98% CD4, roughly 88% CD8). Relatively few clonotypes were ones that appeared in both CD4 and CD8 compartments.

This clonotype appeared a single time. Its antigen remains unknown. The CDR3 loop spans 15 amino acids. The trim removed 4 bases at V and 3 bases at J, leaving 7 bases unmatched. Germline lookup yields CDR1 LNHDA and CDR2 SQIVND (reference sequence). Template switching by 5'RACE produced TCR cDNA, adding a universal primer site and UMIs. Each CDR3 protein is one row after TCRdb ran MiXCR on the 5' RACE reads. The sample lists some 550,000 distinct CDR3 sequences, about 19% occurring once. The receptor comes from a man aged 30 to 45 who received the YFV17D yellow fever vaccine. The starting material was PBMCs, obtained 15 days after the yellow fever booster vaccination. The rearrangement links TRBV19 to TRBJ2-5; 8 bases are a match to TRBD2. DNA of the CDR3: TGTGCCAGTAGTAATACCCAACTAGCGGAAGAGACCCAGTACTTC. Translated, it gives CASSNTQLAEETQYF.